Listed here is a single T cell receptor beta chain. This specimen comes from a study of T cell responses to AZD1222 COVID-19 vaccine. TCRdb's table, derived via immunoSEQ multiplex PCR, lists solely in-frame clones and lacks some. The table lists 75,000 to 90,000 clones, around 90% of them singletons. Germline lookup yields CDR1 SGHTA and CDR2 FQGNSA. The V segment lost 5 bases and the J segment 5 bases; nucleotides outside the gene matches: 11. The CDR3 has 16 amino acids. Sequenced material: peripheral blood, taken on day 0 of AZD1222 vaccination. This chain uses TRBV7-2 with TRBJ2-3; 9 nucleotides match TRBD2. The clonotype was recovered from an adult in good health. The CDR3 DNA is TGTGCCAGCAGCCGCCCTGCGGGAGGGCCGGGAGATACGCAGTATTTT. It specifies CASSRPAGGPGDTQYF.